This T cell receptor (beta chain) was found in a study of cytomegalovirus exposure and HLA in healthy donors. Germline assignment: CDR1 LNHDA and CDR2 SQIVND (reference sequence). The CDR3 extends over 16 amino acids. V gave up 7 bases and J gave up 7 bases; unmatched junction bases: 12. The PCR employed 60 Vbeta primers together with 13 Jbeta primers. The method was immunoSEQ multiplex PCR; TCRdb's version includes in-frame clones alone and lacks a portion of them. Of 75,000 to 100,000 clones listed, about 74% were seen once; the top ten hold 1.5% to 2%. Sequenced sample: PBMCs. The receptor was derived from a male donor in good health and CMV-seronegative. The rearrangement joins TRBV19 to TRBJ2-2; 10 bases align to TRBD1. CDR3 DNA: TGTGCCAGTATAGGGCAAAGGACAGGGGGTCTCGGGGAGCTGTTTTTT. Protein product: CASIGQRTGGLGELFF.